A selection of T cell receptor beta chains follows, all from one sample in a study of human T cells and chemical hapten exposure. Each CDR3 protein is one row after TCRdb ran MiXCR on the RACE reads. Here the sample spans fewer than 300,000 distinct CDR3 sequences, approximately 8.6% being singletons. The specimen was whole blood, collected in connection with sensitization to the hapten diphenylcyclopropenone (DPC). These receptors were collected from a woman between 40 and 55 years old with alopecia areata. Some clones in this sample may be carry-over from other donors' samples. The CDR3 runs from the conserved cysteine through the conserved F or W. The D gene is left open where the match is weak. A clone size is listed for some rows: how often the clone was seen (once, few, many), or a class if it is expanded.

clone size: .
V gene: TRBV9
D gene: .
J gene: TRBJ2-3
CDR3 protein: CASSVEPFTDTQYF
CDR3 DNA: TGTGCCAGCAGCGTAGAACCTTTCACAGATACGCAGTATTTT

clone size: few
V gene: TRBV20-1
D gene: TRBD2
J gene: TRBJ2-3
CDR3 protein: CSARLAGRDTQYF
CDR3 DNA: TGCAGTGCTAGACTAGCGGGACGAGATACGCAGTATTTT

clone size: .
V gene: TRBV5-6
D gene: .
J gene: TRBJ1-1
CDR3 protein: CASSRGFGGTEAFF
CDR3 DNA: TGTGCCAGCAGCCGGGGTTTCGGGGGAACTGAAGCTTTCTTT

clone size: many
V gene: TRBV6-5
D gene: .
J gene: TRBJ2-1
CDR3 protein: CASSYSKTGASYNEQFF
CDR3 DNA: TGTGCCAGCAGTTACTCGAAAACGGGAGCATCCTACAATGAGCAGTTCTTC

clone size: few
V gene: TRBV7-2
D gene: TRBD1
J gene: TRBJ1-3
CDR3 protein: CASSPDTGAGNTIYF
CDR3 DNA: TGTGCCAGCAGCCCCGACACAGGGGCTGGAAACACCATATATTTT

clone size: few
V gene: TRBV27
D gene: .
J gene: TRBJ2-1
CDR3 protein: CASSPRTTNEQFF
CDR3 DNA: TGTGCCAGCAGTCCTCGAACTACCAATGAGCAGTTCTTC

clone size: many
V gene: TRBV11-2
D gene: .
J gene: TRBJ1-6
CDR3 protein: CASSFGSANSPLHF
CDR3 DNA: TGTGCCAGCAGCTTTGGGTCAGCTAATTCACCCCTCCACTTT

clone size: many
V gene: TRBV5-5
D gene: TRBD2
J gene: TRBJ2-3
CDR3 protein: CASRARLAGASDTQYF
CDR3 DNA: TGTGCCAGCAGGGCCCGACTAGCGGGAGCATCAGATACGCAGTATTTT

clone size: .
V gene: TRBV3-1
D gene: .
J gene: TRBJ2-7
CDR3 protein: CASSPSGGAFYEQYF
CDR3 DNA: TGTGCCAGCAGCCCCTCTGGCGGGGCCTTCTACGAGCAGTACTTC

clone size: few
V gene: TRBV24-1
D gene: .
J gene: TRBJ2-1
CDR3 protein: CATSDFQGGSYNEQFF
CDR3 DNA: TGTGCCACCAGTGATTTTCAGGGTGGCTCCTACAATGAGCAGTTCTTC

clone size: many
V gene: TRBV9
D gene: .
J gene: TRBJ2-2
CDR3 protein: CASSVATGLRTGELFF
CDR3 DNA: TGTGCCAGCAGCGTCGCGACAGGCCTACGGACCGGGGAGCTGTTTTTT

clone size: many
V gene: TRBV10-3
D gene: TRBD2
J gene: TRBJ2-2
CDR3 protein: CAISVRSGMNTGELFF
CDR3 DNA: TGTGCCATCAGCGTTAGGAGCGGGATGAACACCGGGGAGCTGTTTTTT

clone size: .
V gene: TRBV7-6
D gene: .
J gene: TRBJ2-7
CDR3 protein: CASSRAQLYEQYF
CDR3 DNA: TGTGCCAGCAGCCGAGCACAGCTCTACGAGCAGTACTTC

clone size: few
V gene: TRBV4-3
D gene: .
J gene: TRBJ2-2
CDR3 protein: CASSQGGQNTGELFF
CDR3 DNA: TGCGCCAGCAGCCAAGGCGGCCAGAACACCGGGGAGCTGTTTTTT

clone size: few
V gene: TRBV12-3/TRBV12-4
D gene: .
J gene: TRBJ2-3
CDR3 protein: CASSWVTTGTDTQYF
CDR3 DNA: TGTGCCAGCAGTTGGGTGACAACCGGCACAGATACGCAGTATTTT

clone size: once
V gene: TRBV12-3/TRBV12-4
D gene: TRBD2
J gene: TRBJ2-1
CDR3 protein: CASSFQLARPSYQNNEQFF
CDR3 DNA: TGTGCCAGCAGTTTTCAACTAGCGAGACCCTCCTATCAAAACAATGAGCAGTTCTTC

clone size: few
V gene: TRBV7-9
D gene: .
J gene: TRBJ1-2
CDR3 protein: CASSLYGFYTF
CDR3 DNA: TGTGCCAGCAGCTTATATGGGTTCTACACCTTC

clone size: .
V gene: TRBV2
D gene: TRBD1
J gene: TRBJ2-7
CDR3 protein: CASSAGTAHGEQYF
CDR3 DNA: TGTGCCAGCAGCGCCGGGACAGCCCACGGCGAGCAGTACTTC

clone size: few
V gene: TRBV6-1
D gene: TRBD1
J gene: TRBJ1-5
CDR3 protein: CASREQGMGGNQPQHF
CDR3 DNA: TGTGCCAGCAGGGAACAGGGGATGGGAGGCAATCAGCCCCAGCATTTT

clone size: few
V gene: TRBV10-2
D gene: TRBD2
J gene: TRBJ2-7
CDR3 protein: CASSERTSGPTYEQYF
CDR3 DNA: TGCGCCAGCAGTGAGAGGACTAGCGGCCCGACCTACGAGCAGTACTTC

clone size: .
V gene: TRBV7-2
D gene: .
J gene: TRBJ1-1
CDR3 protein: CASSFQRTEAFF
CDR3 DNA: TGTGCCAGCAGCTTTCAACGCACTGAAGCTTTCTTT

clone size: many
V gene: TRBV4-2
D gene: .
J gene: TRBJ2-3
CDR3 protein: CASSQDGGGQPDTQYF
CDR3 DNA: TGTGCCAGCAGCCAAGATGGAGGGGGACAGCCAGATACGCAGTATTTT

clone size: .
V gene: TRBV11-1
D gene: .
J gene: TRBJ2-3
CDR3 protein: CASSSFGSGTGGVF
CDR3 DNA: .

clone size: few
V gene: TRBV11-1
D gene: .
J gene: TRBJ2-1
CDR3 protein: CASSLANYNEQFF
CDR3 DNA: TGTGCCAGCAGCTTAGCGAACTACAATGAGCAGTTCTTC

clone size: .
V gene: TRBV28
D gene: .
J gene: TRBJ2-3
CDR3 protein: CASSFRPDTQYF
CDR3 DNA: TGTGCCAGCAGTTTTAGGCCGGATACGCAGTATTTT

clone size: .
V gene: TRBV29-1
D gene: TRBD2
J gene: TRBJ2-7
CDR3 protein: CSVRGTSGQKQYF
CDR3 DNA: TGCAGCGTGAGAGGGACTAGCGGGCAGAAGCAGTACTTC

clone size: .
V gene: TRBV29-1
D gene: TRBD2
J gene: TRBJ2-1
CDR3 protein: CSVEGPRTSGSRREQFF
CDR3 DNA: TGCAGCGTTGAAGGTCCGAGGACTAGCGGGAGTAGGCGGGAGCAGTTCTTC

clone size: .
V gene: TRBV5-1
D gene: .
J gene: TRBJ2-2
CDR3 protein: CASSLGVQNTGELFF
CDR3 DNA: TGCGCCAGCAGCTTGGGGGTACAGAACACCGGGGAGCTGTTTTTT

clone size: few
V gene: TRBV6-5
D gene: TRBD1
J gene: TRBJ1-4
CDR3 protein: CASSYQGVREKLFF
CDR3 DNA: TGTGCCAGCAGTTACCAGGGGGTACGAGAAAAACTGTTTTTT

clone size: few
V gene: TRBV24-1
D gene: .
J gene: TRBJ1-2
CDR3 protein: CATSDTRNYGYTF
CDR3 DNA: TGTGCCACCAGTGATACGCGGAACTATGGCTACACCTTC

clone size: few
V gene: TRBV28
D gene: .
J gene: TRBJ2-4
CDR3 protein: CASSPPLRAVVKNIQYF
CDR3 DNA: TGTGCCAGCAGTCCCCCCTTGCGGGCGGTTGTCAAAAACATTCAGTACTTC

clone size: .
V gene: TRBV18
D gene: .
J gene: TRBJ1-2
CDR3 protein: CASSLVERSGYTF
CDR3 DNA: TGTGCCAGCTCGCTCGTGGAGCGATCTGGCTACACCTTC

clone size: .
V gene: TRBV5-1
D gene: TRBD2
J gene: TRBJ2-3
CDR3 protein: CASSLGPSGSSDTQYF
CDR3 DNA: TGCGCCAGCAGCTTGGGTCCTAGCGGGAGTTCAGATACGCAGTATTTT

clone size: many
V gene: TRBV6-2/TRBV6-3
D gene: TRBD1
J gene: TRBJ1-5
CDR3 protein: CASRDRGPRGNQPQHF
CDR3 DNA: TGTGCCAGCAGAGACAGGGGGCCTAGGGGCAATCAGCCCCAGCATTTT

clone size: many
V gene: TRBV6-2/TRBV6-3
D gene: TRBD2
J gene: TRBJ2-7
CDR3 protein: CASIRAGPYEQYF
CDR3 DNA: TGTGCCAGCATTAGAGCGGGACCCTACGAGCAGTACTTC

clone size: few
V gene: TRBV7-9
D gene: .
J gene: TRBJ2-2
CDR3 protein: CASSPPGGELFF
CDR3 DNA: TGTGCCAGCAGCCCCCCGGGCGGGGAGCTGTTTTTT

clone size: few
V gene: TRBV2
D gene: .
J gene: TRBJ2-7
CDR3 protein: CASSGGEPSYEQYF
CDR3 DNA: TGTGCCAGCAGTGGAGGTGAGCCGTCTTACGAGCAGTACTTC

clone size: .
V gene: TRBV20-1
D gene: .
J gene: TRBJ2-3
CDR3 protein: CSASPGFSTDTQYF
CDR3 DNA: TGCAGTGCTAGTCCGGGTTTTAGCACAGATACGCAGTATTTT

clone size: .
V gene: TRBV4-3
D gene: .
J gene: TRBJ1-6
CDR3 protein: CASSQAVQTYNPPLHF
CDR3 DNA: TGCGCCAGCAGCCAAGCGGTGCAGACCTATAATCCACCCCTCCACTTT

clone size: many
V gene: TRBV12-3/TRBV12-4
D gene: .
J gene: TRBJ1-1
CDR3 protein: CASSFLSEAFF
CDR3 DNA: TGTGCCAGCAGTTTCCTGTCTGAAGCTTTCTTT

clone size: few
V gene: TRBV11-2
D gene: .
J gene: TRBJ2-1
CDR3 protein: CASSGGLFPLSYNEQFF
CDR3 DNA: TGTGCCAGCAGCGGCGGGCTTTTCCCTCTCTCCTACAATGAGCAGTTCTTC

clone size: many
V gene: TRBV7-9
D gene: .
J gene: TRBJ1-1
CDR3 protein: CASSSRGQNTEAFF
CDR3 DNA: TGTGCCAGCAGCTCCCGGGGTCAGAACACTGAAGCTTTCTTT

clone size: .
V gene: TRBV12-5
D gene: .
J gene: TRBJ2-2
CDR3 protein: CASAEANTGELFF
CDR3 DNA: TGTGCTAGTGCTGAGGCGAACACCGGGGAGCTGTTTTTT

clone size: .
V gene: TRBV6-1
D gene: .
J gene: TRBJ1-1
CDR3 protein: CASSATRTDEAFF
CDR3 DNA: TGTGCCAGCAGTGCAACAAGGACAGATGAAGCTTTCTTT

clone size: few
V gene: TRBV6-5
D gene: .
J gene: TRBJ2-7
CDR3 protein: CASRGRGYEQYF
CDR3 DNA: TGTGCCAGCAGAGGCAGGGGTTACGAGCAGTACTTC

clone size: .
V gene: TRBV20-1
D gene: TRBD1
J gene: TRBJ1-1
CDR3 protein: CSARITGGVTEAFF
CDR3 DNA: TGCAGTGCCAGAATTACAGGGGGGGTCACTGAAGCTTTCTTT

clone size: .
V gene: TRBV19
D gene: TRBD2
J gene: TRBJ2-1
CDR3 protein: CASSIDTSGVSYNEQFF
CDR3 DNA: TGTGCCAGTAGTATAGATACTAGCGGGGTCTCCTACAATGAGCAGTTCTTC

clone size: few
V gene: TRBV20-1
D gene: .
J gene: TRBJ2-7
CDR3 protein: CSALTRSGTYEQYF
CDR3 DNA: TGCAGTGCTCTTACTAGGTCAGGGACCTACGAGCAGTACTTC

clone size: .
V gene: TRBV6-2/TRBV6-3
D gene: TRBD2
J gene: TRBJ2-1
CDR3 protein: CASSYLAGPEQFF
CDR3 DNA: TGTGCCAGCAGTTACCTAGCGGGCCCTGAGCAGTTCTTC

clone size: .
V gene: TRBV24-1
D gene: .
J gene: TRBJ2-1
CDR3 protein: CATSDLPALNQGTYNEQFF
CDR3 DNA: TGTGCCACCAGTGACTTACCAGCACTTAACCAAGGGACCTACAATGAGCAGTTCTTC

clone size: few
V gene: TRBV6-2/TRBV6-3
D gene: .
J gene: TRBJ2-1
CDR3 protein: CASSLGGPGNEQFF
CDR3 DNA: TGTGCCAGCAGCCTTGGAGGGCCGGGGAATGAGCAGTTCTTC

clone size: .
V gene: TRBV9
D gene: TRBD2
J gene: TRBJ2-1
CDR3 protein: CASSSSGRANEQFF
CDR3 DNA: TGTGCCAGCAGCTCTAGCGGGAGGGCCAATGAGCAGTTCTTC

clone size: many
V gene: TRBV29-1
D gene: TRBD1
J gene: TRBJ2-5
CDR3 protein: CSADRGAGETQYF
CDR3 DNA: TGCAGCGCCGACAGGGGAGCAGGAGAGACCCAGTACTTC

clone size: few
V gene: TRBV4-2
D gene: .
J gene: TRBJ2-5
CDR3 protein: CASSRTERQETQYF
CDR3 DNA: TGTGCCAGCAGCCGAACAGAGAGGCAAGAGACCCAGTACTTC